Following are 32 T cell receptor beta chains from one sample sequenced in a study of T-cell reconstitution after alpha-beta-depleted transplantation in children. Using unique molecular identifiers, the investigators prepared the TCRbeta library. TCRdb re-derived calls from the PCR reads in MiXCR, one entry per CDR3 protein. This sample carries some 200,000 distinct CDR3 sequences, roughly 10% of them seen once, and the ten largest clones take roughly 27%. Sample: PBMCs, taken before TCRalphabeta/CD19-depleted stem cell transplant. The receptors shown here come from a child younger than two with acute myeloid leukemia, due to receive a stem cell transplant.

Turning to this clonotype: A much larger clone sits a single nucleotide away, making a read error possible. The CDR3 loop reads CASSSKDRAKNNQYF. In DNA form, the CDR3 reads TGTGCCAGCAGCAGCAAGGACCGTGCCAAAAACAATCAGTACTTC. The rearrangement joins TRBV7-2 to TRBJ2-4; D not resolved. Germline CDR1 reads SGHTA; CDR2 reads FQGNSA. The CDR3 is 15 residues long.

This clonotype was seen repeatedly, ten times or more. This chain connects TRBV19 to TRBJ2-6; D is uncertain. This CDR3 is built from 14 residues. V was clipped by 5 bases and J by 4 bases, with 9 bases between them. The germline V gene has CDR1 LNHDA and CDR2 SQIVND (reference sequence). CDR3 sequence: CASSVSRGANVLTF. CDR3 in DNA: TGTGCCAGTAGTGTCTCTAGGGGGGCCAACGTCCTGACTTTC.

In this sample, this clonotype turned up many times. The chain joins TRBV5-1 to TRBJ2-5; the match to TRBD2 covers 9 bases. The CDR3 runs to 16 residues. Trimming cost V 0 bases and J 3 bases; bases outside gene matches: 6. Germline V gene data show CDR1 as SGHRS and CDR2 as YFSETQ. This CDR3 is CASSLAASGEEETQYF. DNA of the CDR3: TGCGCCAGCAGCTTGGCAGCTAGCGGGGAGGAAGAGACCCAGTACTTC.

This clonotype came up many times. The chain combines TRBV27 with TRBJ2-7; tentatively, D is TRBD2 (5 bases). This CDR3 contains 12 residues. Germline assignment: CDR1 MNHEY and CDR2 SMNVEV (reference sequence). The V and J ends lost 4 bases and 3 bases respectively, with 7 bases between them. The CDR3 DNA sequence: TGTGCCAGCAGTTCCCGGGGCTACGAGCAGTACTTC. Protein product: CASSSRGYEQYF.

In this sample, this clonotype turned up many times. The V call is TRBV20-1, the J call TRBJ2-1, with no clear D. Germline CDR1 and CDR2: DFQATT and SNEGSKA (reference sequence). The CDR3 covers 12 residues. Between the trimmed V and J ends, which lost 6 bases and 4 bases, there was a span of 10 bases. CDR3 loop: CSAVPRYNEQFF. CDR3 nucleotides: TGCAGTGCCGTACCACGGTACAATGAGCAGTTCTTC.

This clonotype was observed at least ten times. The J gene is TRBJ2-7, the V gene TRBV6-5; D gene uncertain. Trimming removed 2 bases from V and 2 bases from J, with 13 bases in between. CDR1 and CDR2 (germline): MNHEY, SVGAGI. The CDR3 loop spans 15 amino acids. The CDR3 protein is CASSYLLEPPYEQYF. DNA of the CDR3: TGTGCCAGCAGTTACCTTTTAGAACCCCCCTACGAGCAGTACTTC.

In this sample, this clonotype turned up many times. The rearrangement links TRBV20-1 to TRBJ2-1, with 10 bases matching TRBD2. Germline V gene lookup returns CDR1 DFQATT and CDR2 SNEGSKA (reference sequence). V gave up 0 bases and J gave up 0 bases; unmatched junction bases: 5. The CDR3 is made up of 17 amino acids. DNA for the CDR3: TGCAGTGCTAGAGATCCTAGCGGGAGAATCTCCTACAATGAGCAGTTCTTC. This translates into CSARDPSGRISYNEQFF.

A word on this clonotype: A much larger clonotype is one base distant, so this may be a read error. J is TRBJ2-3 and V is TRBV7-9, with 7 positions matching TRBD2. Germline-derived CDR1 and CDR2 are SEHNR and FQNEAQ (reference sequence). The junction had 5 bases not matched to a gene; V was cut back by 4 bases and J by 4 bases. The CDR3 has 14 amino acids. The CDR3 spells CASSSGLDADTQYF. In DNA, the CDR3 is TGTGCCAGCAGCTCCGGACTAGACGCAGATACGCAGTATTTT.

This clonotype was recorded at least ten times. The J gene is TRBJ2-7, the V gene TRBV3-1, with D maybe TRBD2 (5 bases). The CDR3 runs to 11 residues. The germline V and J ends were trimmed by 1 base and 7 bases, with 5 bases remaining between them. CDR1 is LGHDT, CDR2 YNNKEL, per germline (reference sequence). This chain's CDR3 is CASSQVAEQYF. CDR3 DNA: TGTGCCAGCAGCCAAGTAGCGGAGCAGTACTTC.

On this clonotype: It may be a read error: a sequence one base away is much more abundant. V is TRBV5-8 and J is TRBJ2-6; 8 bases are shared with TRBD1. CDR3 length: 17 residues. Germline V gives CDR1 SGHTS, CDR2 YDEGEE. CDR3 coding DNA: TGTGCCGGCAGCACCGGGACAGGATTCTCTGGGGCCAACGTCCTGACTTTC. This gives the protein CAGSTGTGFSGANVLTF. The variable domain in full, with the rest retrieved from reference TRBV5-8 and TRBJ2-6, is EAGVTQSPTHLIKTRGQQATLRCSPISGHTSVYWYQQALGLGLQFLLWYDEGEERNRGNFPPRFSGRQFPNYSSELNVNALELEDSALYLCAGSTGTGFSGANVLTFGAGSRLTVL.

This clonotype occurred many times. The chain combines TRBV5-1 with TRBJ1-1, with D maybe TRBD1 (6 bases). Trimming shortened V by 7 bases and J by 1 base, and 14 bases separated the two germline ends. This CDR3 spans 14 amino acids. The germline V gene has CDR1 SGHRS and CDR2 YFSETQ. As DNA, the CDR3 is TGCGCCAGCCTACCGGGACATCAGAACACTGAAGCTTTCTTT. Translated, it gives CASLPGHQNTEAFF.

The sample holds many counts of this clonotype. J is TRBJ2-2 and V is TRBV20-1, with 11 bases that match TRBD2. V gave up 6 bases and J gave up 4 bases; unmatched junction bases: 4. The CDR3 has 14 residues. Per the germline V gene, CDR1 is DFQATT and CDR2 is SNEGSKA (reference sequence). Here the CDR3 reads CSANLAGGTGELFF. The DNA for the CDR3 is TGCAGTGCAAATCTAGCGGGAGGCACCGGGGAGCTGTTTTTT.

This sequence joins TRBV2 and TRBJ2-7, with 10 bases lining up with TRBD2. Germline CDR1 reads SNHLY; CDR2 reads FYNNEI. The CDR3 has 14 residues. The trim removed 6 bases at V and 1 base at J, leaving 3 bases unmatched. CDR3 protein: CASSSSGRSYEQYF. The CDR3 DNA reads TGTGCCAGCAGCAGTAGCGGGAGGTCCTACGAGCAGTACTTC. Based on the CDR3 plus reference TRBV2 and TRBJ2-7, the full variable domain is EPEVTQTPSHQVTQMGQEVILRCVPISNHLYFYWYRQILGQKVEFLVSFYNNEISEKSEIFDDQFSVERPDGSNFTLKIRSTKLEDSAMYFCASSSSGRSYEQYFGPGTRLTVT.

In its sample, this clonotype was seen many times. The rearrangement joins TRBV29-1 to TRBJ1-3, with D hard to call. V lost 0 bases and J lost 0, with 9 bases in between. The CDR3 consists of 15 residues. Germline-derived CDR1 and CDR2 are SQVTM and ANQGSEA. The CDR3 bases are TGCAGCGTTGAAGACCTCAGGAGCTCTGGAAACACCATATATTTT. This translates into CSVEDLRSSGNTIYF.

This clonotype has at least ten counts. V gene TRBV7-9 combines with J gene TRBJ2-2, with D perhaps matching TRBD1 (5 bases). V gave up 5 bases and J gave up 12 bases, with 16 bases separating them. Germline V lookup: CDR1 SEHNR, CDR2 FQNEAQ (reference sequence). This CDR3 spans 13 amino acids. The CDR3 DNA sequence: TGTGCCAGCAGCCTACGACAGACTTATCAGCTGTTTTTT. It encodes CASSLRQTYQLFF.

This clonotype was counted ten times or more. This chain links TRBV5-1 with TRBJ2-7; maybe TRBD2 (6 bases). The germline CDR1 and CDR2 sequences are SGHRS and YFSETQ. V lost 6 bases and J lost 0, with 10 bases in between. The CDR3 sequence is 13 residues long. CDR3 loop: CASTSGSSYEQYF. The CDR3 coding sequence is TGCGCCAGCACTTCCGGGAGCTCCTACGAGCAGTACTTC.

Points on this clonotype: A read error may explain this, as a much larger clone is one base away. The gene calls are TRBV5-1 and TRBJ2-1; 11 nucleotides line up with TRBD2. The CDR3 loop spans 14 amino acids. Germline CDR1 reads SGHRS; CDR2 reads YFSETQ. V lost 4 bases and J lost 9; bases outside the gene matches: 6. The CDR3 nucleotides are TGCGCCAGCAGCGTGAGACTAGCGGGACGTGAGCAGTTCTTC. Translated: CASSVRLAGREQFF. The full variable domain, with the rest looked up from reference TRBV5-1 and TRBJ2-1, is KAGVTQTPRYLIKTRGQQVTLSCSPISGHRSVSWYQQTPGQGLQFLFEYFSETQRNKGNFPGRFSGRQFSNSRSEMNVSTLELGDSALYLCASSVRLAGREQFFGPGTRLTVL.

This clonotype showed up many times. The rearrangement links TRBV12-3 or TRBV12-4 to TRBJ1-5; tentative D call: TRBD1 (5 bases). The CDR3 extends over 16 amino acids. Trimming shortened V by 3 bases and J by 0 bases, and 12 bases separated the two germline ends. The CDR3: CASSFGAGISNQPQHF. The DNA for the CDR3 is TGTGCCAGCAGTTTCGGGGCAGGGATTAGCAATCAGCCCCAGCATTTT.

Details on this clonotype: The junction differs from germline at one of its ends, possibly a read error. The V and J genes are TRBV11-2 and TRBJ1-5; D gene unclear. CDR1 is SGHAT and CDR2 is FQNNGV in the germline V gene. CDR3 size: 15 residues. Written as DNA, the CDR3 is TGTGCCAGGAGCTTAAATAGCGGTAGCAATCAGCCCCAGCATTTT. Its protein product is CARSLNSGSNQPQHF.

This clonotype was counted between two and nine times. The chain is built from TRBV3-1 and TRBJ1-2; TRBD1 might be the D (5 bases). Germline CDR1 LGHDT, CDR2 YNNKEL (reference sequence). The CDR3 consists of 14 residues. Trimming stripped 3 bases from V and 5 bases from J, with 13 bases between. DNA of the CDR3: TGTGCCAGCAGCCAGGACATCGGAATATATGGCTACACCTTC. This sequence encodes CASSQDIGIYGYTF. Filled out from reference TRBV3-1 and TRBJ1-2, the complete variable domain reads DTAVSQTPKYLVTQMGNDKSIKCEQNLGHDTMYWYKQDSKKFLKIMFSYNNKELIINETVPNRFSPKSPDKAHLNLHINSLELGDSAVYFCASSQDIGIYGYTFGSGTRLTVV.

At least ten counts were recorded for this clonotype. This sequence joins TRBV5-1 and TRBJ1-1; TRBD1 matches at 7 bases. The CDR3 contains 17 residues. CDR1 is SGHRS and CDR2 is YFSETQ in the germline V gene. The ends lost 4 bases at V and 0 bases at J; junction bases unmatched: 12. The CDR3 nucleotides read TGCGCCAGCAGCGAACTAGGGGGACAGATTTTGAACACTGAAGCTTTCTTT. Translation gives CASSELGGQILNTEAFF.

The table lists this clonotype with many counts. CDR3 coding DNA: TGTGCCAGCAGTTACTCGTGGGACAGGGGTGACACCATATATTTT. Its protein product is CASSYSWDRGDTIYF. This chain joins TRBV6-5 and TRBJ1-3, with TRBD1 matching over 10 bases. This CDR3 comprises 15 residues. Germline V lookup: CDR1 MNHEY, CDR2 SVGAGI. J was trimmed by 8 bases and V by 0 bases; bases with no gene match: 4.

This clonotype was detected ten times or more. The genes are TRBV20-1 and TRBJ2-7; 8 bases align to TRBD2. The V gene's germline CDR1 is DFQATT and CDR2 SNEGSKA (reference sequence). The CDR3 has 12 amino acids. V lost 2 bases, J lost 3 bases, and 0 bases stayed unmatched. Written as DNA, the CDR3 is TGCAGTGCTAGACTAGCGGGCTACGAGCAGTACTTC. Translated: CSARLAGYEQYF.

This clonotype was recorded many times. This chain joins TRBV13 and TRBJ1-1, with D perhaps matching TRBD1 (5 bases). This CDR3 comprises 15 residues. Trimming pared 2 bases from V and 1 base from J, leaving 11 bases between. Germline CDR1 PRHDT, CDR2 FYEKMQ (reference sequence). CDR3 nucleotide sequence: TGTGCCAGCAGCTTATGGGGGGAGCAGAACACTGAAGCTTTCTTT. Protein product: CASSLWGEQNTEAFF.

This clonotype has a count of ten or more. The chain carries TRBV5-1 and TRBJ2-1, with 9 bases aligning to TRBD2. Germline lookup yields CDR1 SGHRS and CDR2 YFSETQ. J was trimmed by 0 bases and V by 4 bases; bases with no gene match: 5. This CDR3 spans 16 amino acids. The CDR3 DNA is TGCGCCAGCAGCGTCGCGGGAGGGCCCTCCTACAATGAGCAGTTCTTC. It specifies CASSVAGGPSYNEQFF.

This clonotype was seen repeatedly, ten times or more. The V call is TRBV6-6, the J call TRBJ2-1; TRBD2 matches at 9 bases. The CDR3 length is 13 residues. V lost 4 bases, J lost 9 bases, and 4 bases stayed unmatched. In germline, CDR1 is MNHNY, CDR2 SVGAGI (reference sequence). The CDR3 sequence is CASSFSGRGEQFF. Written as DNA, the CDR3 is TGTGCCAGCAGTTTTAGCGGGAGAGGTGAGCAGTTCTTC.

This clonotype was observed many times. The CDR3 sequence: CSAKLGNRDTEAFF. The CDR3 nucleotides read TGCAGTGCCAAGCTGGGAAACAGAGACACTGAAGCTTTCTTT. The chain employs TRBV20-1 and TRBJ1-1; D call uncertain. This CDR3 is built from 14 residues. Deletions cut 6 bases from V and 3 bases from J, with 17 bases between. Germline V lookup: CDR1 DFQATT, CDR2 SNEGSKA (reference sequence).

The table lists this clonotype with many counts. The V and J genes are TRBV11-1 and TRBJ2-7; perhaps TRBD1 as D (6 bases). The CDR3 length is 18 residues. V lost 5 bases, J lost 0 bases, and 23 bases lay in between. Germline-derived CDR1 and CDR2 are SGHAT and FQDESV (reference sequence). In nucleotides, the CDR3 is TGTGCCAGCAGCCCTCAAGGACCCCGGGACATAAGCTCCTACGAGCAGTACTTC. Its protein is CASSPQGPRDISSYEQYF.

At least ten counts were recorded for this clonotype. V is TRBV11-2 and J is TRBJ2-4, with 7 bases identical to TRBD1. This CDR3 is 18 amino acids long. V was clipped by 2 bases and J by 9 bases; unmatched bases: 19. Looked up from germline, CDR1 is SGHAT and CDR2 is FQNNGV. CDR3 sequence reads: CASSLYGDSIGFGSIQYF. CDR3 nucleotide sequence: TGTGCCAGCAGCTTATATGGGGACAGTATAGGTTTTGGGAGCATTCAGTACTTC.

The table lists this clonotype with many counts. The V gene is TRBV12-3 or TRBV12-4, the J gene TRBJ2-7; the match to TRBD1 covers 7 bases. Unmatched junction bases numbered 8, after V lost 5 bases and J lost 7 bases. The CDR3 is 13 amino acids. DNA of the CDR3: TGTGCCAGCAGTATCCATCCAGGGGGAGAGCAGTACTTC. Its protein product is CASSIHPGGEQYF.

This clonotype was seen repeatedly, ten times or more. The chain couples TRBV7-2 to TRBJ2-1, with D perhaps matching TRBD2 (6 bases). Deletions cut 10 bases from V and 8 bases from J, with 18 bases between. Germline CDR1 is SGHTA and CDR2 is FQGNSA. The CDR3 contains 13 residues. CDR3: CATSWISGDEQFF. The DNA of the CDR3 is TGTGCCACCTCGTGGATTAGCGGTGATGAGCAGTTCTTC. The full variable domain, its missing parts supplied by reference TRBV7-2 and TRBJ2-1, is GAGVSQSPSNKVTEKGKDVELRCDPISGHTALYWYRQSLGQGLEFLIYFQGNSAPDKSGLPSDRFSAERTGGSVSTLTIQRTQQEDSAVYLCATSWISGDEQFFGPGTRLTVL.

This clonotype was counted many times. This sequence joins TRBV9 and TRBJ2-5, with TRBD2 identical over 10 bases. V trimming: 4 bases; J trimming: 3 bases; junction bases outside the gene matches: 9. Germline CDR1 and CDR2: SGDLS and YYNGEE. CDR3 length: 16 amino acids. CDR3 sequence reads: CASSLLAGTGKETQYF. CDR3 coding DNA: TGTGCCAGCAGCTTACTAGCGGGAACGGGGAAAGAGACCCAGTACTTC.